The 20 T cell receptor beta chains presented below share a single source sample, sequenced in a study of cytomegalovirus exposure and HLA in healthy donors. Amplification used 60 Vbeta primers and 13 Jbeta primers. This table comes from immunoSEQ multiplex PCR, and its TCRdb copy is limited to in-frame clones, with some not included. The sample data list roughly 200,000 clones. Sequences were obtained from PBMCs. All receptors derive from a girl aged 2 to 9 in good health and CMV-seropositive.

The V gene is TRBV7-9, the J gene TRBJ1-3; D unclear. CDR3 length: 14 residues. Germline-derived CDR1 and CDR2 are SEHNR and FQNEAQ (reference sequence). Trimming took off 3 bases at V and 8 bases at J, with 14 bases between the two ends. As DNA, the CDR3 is TGTGCCAGCAGCTTTCGCCTCGCGGTGGACACCATATATTTT. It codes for CASSFRLAVDTIYF.

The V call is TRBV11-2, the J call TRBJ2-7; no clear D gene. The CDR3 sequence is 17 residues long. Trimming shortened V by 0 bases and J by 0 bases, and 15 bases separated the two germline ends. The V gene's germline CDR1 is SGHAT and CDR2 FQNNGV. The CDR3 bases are TGTGCCAGCAGCTTAGAGTTAGGCGGCTACTTCTCCTACGAGCAGTACTTC. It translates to CASSLELGGYFSYEQYF.

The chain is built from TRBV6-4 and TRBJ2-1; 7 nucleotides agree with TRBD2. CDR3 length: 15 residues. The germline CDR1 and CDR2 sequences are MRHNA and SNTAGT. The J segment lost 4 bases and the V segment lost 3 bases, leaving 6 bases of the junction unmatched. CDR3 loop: CASSENSGPYNEQFF. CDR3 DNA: TGTGCCAGCAGTGAGAATAGCGGGCCGTACAATGAGCAGTTCTTC.

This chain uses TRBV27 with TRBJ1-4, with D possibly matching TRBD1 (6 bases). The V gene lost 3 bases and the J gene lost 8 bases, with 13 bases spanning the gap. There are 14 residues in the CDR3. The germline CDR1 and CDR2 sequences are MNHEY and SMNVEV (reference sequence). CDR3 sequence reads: CASSLPGVDEKLFF. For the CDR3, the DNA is TGTGCCAGCAGTTTGCCAGGGGTGGACGAAAAACTGTTTTTT.

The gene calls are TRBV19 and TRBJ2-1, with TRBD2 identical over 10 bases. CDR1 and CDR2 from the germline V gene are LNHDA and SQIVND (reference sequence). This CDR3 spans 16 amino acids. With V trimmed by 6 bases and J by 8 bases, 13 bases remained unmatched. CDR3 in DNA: TGTGCCAGTAGAGATGTGGGGCTAGCGGGAGTTGATGAGCAGTTCTTC. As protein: CASRDVGLAGVDEQFF.

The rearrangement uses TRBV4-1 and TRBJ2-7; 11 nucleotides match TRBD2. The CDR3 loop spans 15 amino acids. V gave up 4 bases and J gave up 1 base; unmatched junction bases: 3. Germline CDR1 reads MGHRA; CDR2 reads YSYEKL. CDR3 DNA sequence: TGCGCCAGCAGCCCGGGACTAGCGGCGTCCTACGAGCAGTACTTC. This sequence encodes CASSPGLAASYEQYF.

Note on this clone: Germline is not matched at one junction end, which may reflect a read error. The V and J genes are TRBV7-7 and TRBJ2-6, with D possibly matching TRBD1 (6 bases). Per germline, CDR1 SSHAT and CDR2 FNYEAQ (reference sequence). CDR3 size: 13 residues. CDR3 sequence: CASSLQDSQMLTF. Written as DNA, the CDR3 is TGTGCTAGCAGCTTACAGGACAGCCAAATGCTGACTTTC.

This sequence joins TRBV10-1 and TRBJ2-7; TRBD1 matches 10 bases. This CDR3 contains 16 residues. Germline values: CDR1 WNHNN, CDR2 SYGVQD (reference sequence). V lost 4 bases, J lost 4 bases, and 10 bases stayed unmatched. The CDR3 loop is CASSVNPGQGRYEQYF. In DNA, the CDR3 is TGCGCCAGCAGTGTTAATCCGGGACAGGGGCGATACGAGCAGTACTTC.

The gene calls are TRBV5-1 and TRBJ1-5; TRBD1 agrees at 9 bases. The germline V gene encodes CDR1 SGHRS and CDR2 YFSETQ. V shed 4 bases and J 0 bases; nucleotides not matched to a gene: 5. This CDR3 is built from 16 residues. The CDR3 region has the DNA TGCGCCAGCAGCCCGGGACAGGGTGATAGCAATCAGCCCCAGCATTTT. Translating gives CASSPGQGDSNQPQHF.

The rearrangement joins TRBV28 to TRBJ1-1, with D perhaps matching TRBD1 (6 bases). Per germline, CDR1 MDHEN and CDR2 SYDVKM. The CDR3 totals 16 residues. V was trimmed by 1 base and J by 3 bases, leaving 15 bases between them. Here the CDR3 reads CASSLYGGGRDTEAFF. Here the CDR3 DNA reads TGTGCCAGCAGTTTATATGGGGGCGGGAGGGACACTGAAGCTTTCTTT.

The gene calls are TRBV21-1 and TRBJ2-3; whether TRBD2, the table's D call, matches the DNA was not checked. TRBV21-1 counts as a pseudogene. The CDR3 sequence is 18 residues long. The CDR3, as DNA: TGTGCCAGCAGCATCCGACAAGCGGAACGCCCTAGCACAGATACGCAGTATTTT. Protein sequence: CASSIRQAERPSTDTQYF.

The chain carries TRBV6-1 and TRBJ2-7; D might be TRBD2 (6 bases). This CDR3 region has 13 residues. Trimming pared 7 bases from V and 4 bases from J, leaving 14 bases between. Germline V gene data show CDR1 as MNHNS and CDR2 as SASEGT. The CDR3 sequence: CASTVAEGYEQYF. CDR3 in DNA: TGTGCCAGCACAGTAGCGGAAGGGTACGAGCAGTACTTC.

The CDR3 nucleotides read TGTGCCAGCAGCTGGACAGGGGGCTATGGCACTGAAGCTTTCTTT. Translated, it gives CASSWTGGYGTEAFF. V is TRBV7-9 and J is TRBJ1-1, with 11 positions matching TRBD1. The CDR3 consists of 15 residues. Germline V gives CDR1 SEHNR, CDR2 FQNEAQ (reference sequence). V gave up 4 bases and J gave up 4 bases; unmatched junction bases: 5.

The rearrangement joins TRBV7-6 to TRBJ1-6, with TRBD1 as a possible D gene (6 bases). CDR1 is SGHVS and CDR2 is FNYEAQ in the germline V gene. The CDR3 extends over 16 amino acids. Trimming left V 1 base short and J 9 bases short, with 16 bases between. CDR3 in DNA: TGTGCCAGCAGCTTAGGGGTTGCGGGGGCCGGTTCACCCCTCCACTTT. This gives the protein CASSLGVAGAGSPLHF. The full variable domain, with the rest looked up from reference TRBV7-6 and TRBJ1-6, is GAGVSQSPRYKVTKRGQDVALRCDPISGHVSLYWYRQALGQGPEFLTYFNYEAQQDKSGLPNDRFSAERPEGSISTLTIQRTEQRDSAMYRCASSLGVAGAGSPLHFGNGTRLTVT.

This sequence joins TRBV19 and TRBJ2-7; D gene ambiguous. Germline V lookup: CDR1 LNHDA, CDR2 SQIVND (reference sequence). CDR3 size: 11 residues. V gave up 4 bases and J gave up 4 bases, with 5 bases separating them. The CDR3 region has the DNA TGTGCCAGTAGTAACCTATACGAGCAGTACTTC. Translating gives CASSNLYEQYF.

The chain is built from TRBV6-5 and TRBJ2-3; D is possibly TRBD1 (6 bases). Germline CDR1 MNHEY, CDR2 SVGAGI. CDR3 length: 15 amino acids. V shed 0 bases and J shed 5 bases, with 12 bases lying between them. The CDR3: CASSYSTGLGDTQYF. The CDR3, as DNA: TGTGCCAGCAGTTACTCGACAGGATTAGGAGATACGCAGTATTTT.

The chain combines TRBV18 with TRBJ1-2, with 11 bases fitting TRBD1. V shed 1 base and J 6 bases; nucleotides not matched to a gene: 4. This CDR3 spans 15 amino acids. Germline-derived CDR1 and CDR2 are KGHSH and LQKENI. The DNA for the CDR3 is TGTGCCAGCTCACCACAGGGACAGGGGGTACATGGCTACACCTTC. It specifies CASSPQGQGVHGYTF.

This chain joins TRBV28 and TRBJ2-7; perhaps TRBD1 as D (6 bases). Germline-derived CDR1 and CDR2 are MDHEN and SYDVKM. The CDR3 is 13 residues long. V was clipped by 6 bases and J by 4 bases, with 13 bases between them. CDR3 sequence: CASRGTGLYEQYF. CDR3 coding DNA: TGTGCCAGCAGGGGAACAGGGTTATACGAGCAGTACTTC.

Written as DNA, the CDR3 is TGTGCCAGCAGTTGGGCGGGAGGAGGCAAGGGGCAGTACTTC. Translation: CASSWAGGGKGQYF. This chain uses TRBV6-5 with TRBJ2-7; TRBD2 matches 8 bases. Per the germline V gene, CDR1 is MNHEY and CDR2 is SVGAGI. The J segment lost 9 bases and the V segment lost 4 bases, leaving 11 bases of the junction unmatched. This CDR3 spans 14 amino acids.

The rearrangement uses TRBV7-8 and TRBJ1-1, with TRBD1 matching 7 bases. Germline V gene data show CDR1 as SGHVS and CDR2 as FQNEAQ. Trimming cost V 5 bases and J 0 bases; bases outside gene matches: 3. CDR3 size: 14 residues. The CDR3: CASSVGQVNTEAFF. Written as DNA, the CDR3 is TGTGCCAGCAGCGTAGGACAGGTGAACACTGAAGCTTTCTTT. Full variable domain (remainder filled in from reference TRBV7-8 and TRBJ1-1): GAGVSQSPRYKVAKRGQDVALRCDPISGHVSLFWYQQALGQGPEFLTYFQNEAQLDKSGLPSDRFFAERPEGSVSTLKIQRTQQEDSAVYLCASSVGQVNTEAFFGQGTRLTVV.